This record looks at one T cell receptor beta chain sequence and its context. This sample stems from a study of T cells in Graves' hyperthyroidism and ophthalmopathy. Uncontrolled infection, other autoimmune disease, pregnancy and lactation each barred patients from inclusion. The germline V gene has CDR1 SEHNR and CDR2 FQNEAQ (reference sequence). Deletions cut 4 bases from V and 5 bases from J, with 20 bases between. This CDR3 spans 16 amino acids. What was amplified from RNA transcripts were TCR beta CDR3 regions. HTBI primers drove first-round RT-PCR of the TCR CDR3. TCRdb fed the multiplex PCR reads into MiXCR, producing one record per CDR3 protein. The sample contains 480,000 or so distinct CDR3 sequences, around 50% of which appear only once.

This sequence was found in an adult woman with Graves' disease, either hyperthyroidism or ophthalmopathy (not recorded which). Sequenced material: peripheral blood or thyroid tissue (not recorded which). The chain has TRBV7-9 and TRBJ2-5; D may be TRBD1 (5 bases). The CDR3 loop is CASSYNPPWTRETQYF. The CDR3 nucleotides read TGTGCCAGCAGCTACAACCCCCCTTGGACACGGGAGACCCAGTACTTC.